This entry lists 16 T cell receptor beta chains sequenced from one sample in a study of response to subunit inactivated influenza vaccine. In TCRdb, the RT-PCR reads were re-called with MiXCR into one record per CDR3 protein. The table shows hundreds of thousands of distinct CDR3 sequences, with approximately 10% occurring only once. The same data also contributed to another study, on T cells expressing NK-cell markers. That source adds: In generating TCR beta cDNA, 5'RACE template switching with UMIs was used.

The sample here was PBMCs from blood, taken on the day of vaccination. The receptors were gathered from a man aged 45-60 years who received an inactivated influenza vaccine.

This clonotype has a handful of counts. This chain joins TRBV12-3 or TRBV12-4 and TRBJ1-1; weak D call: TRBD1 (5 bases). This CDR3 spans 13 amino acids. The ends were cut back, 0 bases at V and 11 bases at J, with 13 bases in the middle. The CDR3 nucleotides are TGTGCCAGCAGTTTAGCTCCTCAAAAGGGGGCTTTCTTT. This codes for CASSLAPQKGAFF.

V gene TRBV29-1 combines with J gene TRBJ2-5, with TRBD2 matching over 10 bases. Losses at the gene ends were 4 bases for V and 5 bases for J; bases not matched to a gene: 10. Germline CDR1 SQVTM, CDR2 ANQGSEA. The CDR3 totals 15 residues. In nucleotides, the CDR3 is TGCAGCGTTGCTAGCGGGAGCGGGCAAAAGGAGACCCAGTACTTC. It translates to CSVASGSGQKETQYF.

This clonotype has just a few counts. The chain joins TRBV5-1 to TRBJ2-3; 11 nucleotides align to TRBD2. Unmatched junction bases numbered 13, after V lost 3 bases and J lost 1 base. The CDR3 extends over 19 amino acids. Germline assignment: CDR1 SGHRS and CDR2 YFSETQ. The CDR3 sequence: CASSSSPSSTSGGTDTQYF. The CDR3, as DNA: TGCGCCAGCAGCTCCTCCCCATCCTCGACTAGCGGGGGCACAGATACGCAGTATTTT.

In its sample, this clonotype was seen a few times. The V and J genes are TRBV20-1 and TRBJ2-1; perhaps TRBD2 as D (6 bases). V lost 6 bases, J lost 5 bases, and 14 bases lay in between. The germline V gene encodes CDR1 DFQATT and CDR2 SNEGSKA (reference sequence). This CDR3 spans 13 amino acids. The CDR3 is CSAFGGRHNEQFF. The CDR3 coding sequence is TGCAGTGCCTTCGGGGGAAGGCACAATGAGCAGTTCTTC.

The CDR3: CASSRTGFSPQHF. In DNA, the CDR3 is TGTGCCAGCAGCCGGACAGGGTTCAGTCCCCAGCATTTT. The V and J genes are TRBV6-1 and TRBJ1-5; 8 nucleotides line up with TRBD1. Unmatched junction bases numbered 8, after V lost 6 bases and J lost 10 bases. Germline CDR1 and CDR2: MNHNS and SASEGT. CDR3 length equals 13 residues.

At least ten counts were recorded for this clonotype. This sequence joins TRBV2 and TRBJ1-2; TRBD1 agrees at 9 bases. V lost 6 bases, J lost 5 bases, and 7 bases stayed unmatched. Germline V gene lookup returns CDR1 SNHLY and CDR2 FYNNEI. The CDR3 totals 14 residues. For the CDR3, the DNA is TGTGCCAGCAGGAGGAGACAGGGGGTATATGGCTACACCTTC. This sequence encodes CASRRRQGVYGYTF.

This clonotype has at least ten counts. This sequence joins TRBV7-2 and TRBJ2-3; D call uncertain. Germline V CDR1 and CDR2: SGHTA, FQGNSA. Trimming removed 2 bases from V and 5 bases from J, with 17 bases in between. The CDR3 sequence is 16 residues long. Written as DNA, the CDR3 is TGTGCCAGCAGCTTACCGAGGACGCCTAGAATAGATACGCAGTATTTT. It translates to CASSLPRTPRIDTQYF.

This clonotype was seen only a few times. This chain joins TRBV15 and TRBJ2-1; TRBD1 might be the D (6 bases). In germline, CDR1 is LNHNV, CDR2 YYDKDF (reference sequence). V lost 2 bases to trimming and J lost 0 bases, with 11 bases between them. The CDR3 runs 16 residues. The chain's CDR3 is CATSRQGTSSYNEQFF. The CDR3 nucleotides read TGTGCCACCAGCAGACAGGGGACCAGCTCCTACAATGAGCAGTTCTTC.

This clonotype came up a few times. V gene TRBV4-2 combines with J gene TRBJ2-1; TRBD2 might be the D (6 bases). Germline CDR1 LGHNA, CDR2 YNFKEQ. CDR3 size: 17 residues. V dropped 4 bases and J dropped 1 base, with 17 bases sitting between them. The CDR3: CASSPTSGTRSYNEQFF. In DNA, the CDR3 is TGTGCCAGCAGCCCAACGTCCGGGACTCGTTCCTACAATGAGCAGTTCTTC.

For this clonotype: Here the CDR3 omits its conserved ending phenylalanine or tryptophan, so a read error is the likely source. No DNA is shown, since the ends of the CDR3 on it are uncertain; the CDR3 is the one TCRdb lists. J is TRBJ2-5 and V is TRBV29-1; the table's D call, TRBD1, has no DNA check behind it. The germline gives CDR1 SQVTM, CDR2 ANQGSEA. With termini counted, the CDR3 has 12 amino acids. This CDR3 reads CSVEDRQGRSYL.

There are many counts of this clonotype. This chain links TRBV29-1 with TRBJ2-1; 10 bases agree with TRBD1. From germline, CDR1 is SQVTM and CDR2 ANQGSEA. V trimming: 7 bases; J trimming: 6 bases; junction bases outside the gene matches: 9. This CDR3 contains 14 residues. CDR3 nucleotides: TGCAGCGGGAGGACAGGGGGTCAAGGCAATGAGCAGTTCTTC. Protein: CSGRTGGQGNEQFF.

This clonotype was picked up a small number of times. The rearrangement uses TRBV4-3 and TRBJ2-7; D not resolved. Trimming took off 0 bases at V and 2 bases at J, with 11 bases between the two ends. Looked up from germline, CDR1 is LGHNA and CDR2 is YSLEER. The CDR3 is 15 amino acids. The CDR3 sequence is CASSQDPVTTYEQYF. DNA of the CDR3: TGCGCCAGCAGCCAAGATCCCGTCACAACCTACGAGCAGTACTTC.

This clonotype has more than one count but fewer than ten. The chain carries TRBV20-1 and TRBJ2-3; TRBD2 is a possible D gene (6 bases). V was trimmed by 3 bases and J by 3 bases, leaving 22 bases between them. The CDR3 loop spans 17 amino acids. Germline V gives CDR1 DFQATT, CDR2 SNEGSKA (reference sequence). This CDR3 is CSASDGSISSLTDTQYF. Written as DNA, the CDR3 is TGCAGTGCTAGTGACGGGAGTATTTCTTCGTTAACAGATACGCAGTATTTT.

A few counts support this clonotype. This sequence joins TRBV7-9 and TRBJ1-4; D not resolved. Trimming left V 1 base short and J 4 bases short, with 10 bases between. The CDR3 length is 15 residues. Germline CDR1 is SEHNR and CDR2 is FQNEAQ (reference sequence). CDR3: CASSLGKGSNEKLFF. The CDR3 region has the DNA TGTGCCAGCAGCTTAGGGAAAGGCAGTAATGAAAAACTGTTTTTT.

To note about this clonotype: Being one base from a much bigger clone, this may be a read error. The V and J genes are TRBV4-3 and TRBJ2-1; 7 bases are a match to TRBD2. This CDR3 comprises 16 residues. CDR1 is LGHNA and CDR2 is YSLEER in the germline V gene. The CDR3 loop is CTSSHSLAEVYNEQFF. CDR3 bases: TGCACCAGCAGCCACTCTCTAGCGGAAGTCTACAATGAGCAGTTCTTC.

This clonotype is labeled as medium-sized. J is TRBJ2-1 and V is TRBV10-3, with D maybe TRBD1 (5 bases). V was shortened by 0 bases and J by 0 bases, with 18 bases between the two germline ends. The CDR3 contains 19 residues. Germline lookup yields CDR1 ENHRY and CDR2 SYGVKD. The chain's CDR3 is CAISESIAGSRSSYNEQFF. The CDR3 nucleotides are TGTGCCATCAGTGAGTCGATAGCAGGGTCAAGGAGCTCCTACAATGAGCAGTTCTTC.